This T cell receptor beta chain was captured in a study of cytomegalovirus exposure and HLA in healthy donors. The PCR was carried out with 60 Vbeta primers and 13 Jbeta primers. Here immunoSEQ multiplex PCR was the method, and the copy in TCRdb shows in-frame clones only, minus some. The sample has 200,000 or so clones; roughly 80% are singletons. CDR1 and CDR2 from the germline V gene are SGHDN and FVKESK. Trimming cost V 4 bases and J 3 bases, with 7 bases left between them. The CDR3 runs to 12 residues. The V gene is TRBV14, the J gene TRBJ2-7; D is unclear. Sequencing was carried out using PBMCs. The source is a woman in her forties or fifties in good health and CMV-seropositive. The CDR3 sequence is CASSPRFYEQYF. The CDR3 nucleotides are TGTGCCAGCAGCCCGAGGTTCTACGAGCAGTACTTC.